The T cell receptor (beta chain) under discussion was sequenced for a study of T cell repertoires in cytomegalovirus infection. Study information: TCR beta signatures that were public indicated CMV infection and matching HLA type.

Details on this clonotype: Its antigen is unknown.

TCRdb re-called the reads through MiXCR, storing one row per CDR3 protein. The sample includes approximately 390,000 distinct CDR3 sequences, approximately 35% of them seen just once. Germline trimming cut 6 bases from V and 6 bases from J; bases unmatched to any gene: 8. The germline V gene encodes CDR1 SGHTA and CDR2 FQGNSA. The CDR3 covers 17 residues. The source is a human donor in good health (CMV status not recorded). Some clones in this sample may be carry-over from other donors' samples. V usage is TRBV7-2 and J usage is TRBJ2-1; 16 nucleotides match TRBD2. Source: cultured PBMCs, taken from culture after CMV antigen stimulation. CDR3 residues: CASRPPGTSGRANEQFF. The CDR3 coding sequence is TGTGCCAGCAGGCCCCCCGGGACTAGCGGGAGGGCCAATGAGCAGTTCTTC.